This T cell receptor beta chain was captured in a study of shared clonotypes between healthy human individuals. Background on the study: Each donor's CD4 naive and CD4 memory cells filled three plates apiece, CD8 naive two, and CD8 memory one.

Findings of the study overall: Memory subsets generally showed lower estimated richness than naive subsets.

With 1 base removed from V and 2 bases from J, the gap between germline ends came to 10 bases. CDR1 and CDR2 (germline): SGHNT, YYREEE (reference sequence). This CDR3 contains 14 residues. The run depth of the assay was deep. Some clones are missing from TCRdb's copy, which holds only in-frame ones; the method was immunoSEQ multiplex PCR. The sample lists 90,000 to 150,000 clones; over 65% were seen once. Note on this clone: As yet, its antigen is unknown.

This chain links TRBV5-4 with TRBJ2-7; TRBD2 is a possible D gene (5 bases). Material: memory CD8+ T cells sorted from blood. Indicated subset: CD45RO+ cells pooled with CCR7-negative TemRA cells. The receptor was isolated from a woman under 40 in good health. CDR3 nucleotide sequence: TGTGCCAGCAGCTTGTCGGGGTCCGCCTACGAGCAGTACTTC. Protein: CASSLSGSAYEQYF.